A single sample gave rise to the 32 T cell receptor beta chains below, sequenced in a study of blood T cell repertoires in COVID-19. Libraries were prepared by immunoSEQ multiplex PCR; TCRdb keeps only in-frame clonotypes and omits some of them. The repertoire holds under 110,000 clones, with 76% as singletons. The sequenced material came from peripheral blood. The receptors come from an elderly man with COVID-19, enrolled during active disease.

Only one count was recorded for this clone. The genes are TRBV7-2 and TRBJ1-5; the match to TRBD1 covers 7 bases. Germline CDR1 is SGHTA and CDR2 is FQGNSA. This CDR3 region has 18 residues. Trimming took 1 base from V and 0 from J; bases not matched to a gene: 9. This chain's CDR3 is CASSLGPGQIASNQPQHF. The CDR3 region has the DNA TGTGCCAGCAGCTTAGGGCCGGGACAGATTGCTAGCAATCAGCCCCAGCATTTT.

This chain uses TRBV7-8 with TRBJ2-5, with a tentative D call TRBD2 (5 bases). Germline assignment: CDR1 SGHVS and CDR2 FQNEAQ. There are 13 residues in the CDR3. The V end was cut by 1 base, the J end by 4 bases, with 7 bases between. The CDR3, as DNA: TGTGCCAGCAGCTTAGACGGGGTAGAGACCCAGTACTTC. This codes for CASSLDGVETQYF. Variable domain in full (rest from reference TRBV7-8 and TRBJ2-5): GAGVSQSPRYKVAKRGQDVALRCDPISGHVSLFWYQQALGQGPEFLTYFQNEAQLDKSGLPSDRFFAERPEGSVSTLKIQRTQQEDSAVYLCASSLDGVETQYFGPGTRLLVL.

The chain is built from TRBV28 and TRBJ1-2; maybe TRBD1 (5 bases). The CDR3 has 15 amino acids. V dropped 7 bases and J dropped 3 bases, with 18 bases sitting between them. Looked up from germline, CDR1 is MDHEN and CDR2 is SYDVKM. In nucleotides, the CDR3 is TGTGCCAGCACCCATGGGGCGGCTCGTGACTATGGCTACACCTTC. It is translated as CASTHGAARDYGYTF.

This chain connects TRBV25-1 to TRBJ1-2; D remains ambiguous. The CDR3 totals 12 residues. V was trimmed by 7 bases and J by 7 bases, leaving 13 bases between them. The germline V gene has CDR1 MGHDK and CDR2 SYGVNS. CDR3 protein: CASIWEAGGYTF. The CDR3 bases are TGTGCCAGCATTTGGGAGGCGGGTGGCTACACCTTC.

This sequence joins TRBV28 and TRBJ1-5, with 8 positions matching TRBD1. This CDR3 is 18 amino acids long. V shed 5 bases, J shed 3 bases, and the junction held 15 bases outside the gene matches. Germline lookup yields CDR1 MDHEN and CDR2 SYDVKM. The CDR3 nucleotides read TGTGCCAGCAGTGTTTTAAGAGGACAGGGAATGAACAATCAGCCCCAGCATTTT. Encoded protein: CASSVLRGQGMNNQPQHF.

This clone was seen just once. The V gene is TRBV5-1, the J gene TRBJ1-4; 8 bases are a match to TRBD1. With 2 bases clipped from V and 4 bases from J, the junction kept 4 bases outside the gene matches. Germline lookup yields CDR1 SGHRS and CDR2 YFSETQ. CDR3 length: 15 residues. DNA of the CDR3: TGCGCCAGCAGCTTAAGGACAGGGAATAATGAAAAACTGTTTTTT. This translates into CASSLRTGNNEKLFF.

V usage is TRBV5-6 and J usage is TRBJ2-1; 8 bases fit TRBD2. V gave up 2 bases and J gave up 9 bases; unmatched junction bases: 7. The germline V gene encodes CDR1 SGHDT and CDR2 YYEEEE. The CDR3 runs 14 residues. DNA of the CDR3: TGTGCCAGCAGCTTAGTGGCCCTAGCGGGTGAGCAGTTCTTC. It codes for CASSLVALAGEQFF.

The chain has TRBV4-1 and TRBJ2-2, with D tentatively TRBD2 (6 bases). This CDR3 has 16 amino acids. V was cut by 3 bases and J by 1 base, with 12 bases left in between. Germline V gene data show CDR1 as MGHRA and CDR2 as YSYEKL. The CDR3 here is CASSQGGGMNTGELFF. The DNA for the CDR3 is TGCGCCAGCAGCCAGGGTGGCGGGATGAACACCGGGGAGCTGTTTTTT.

This chain uses TRBV7-9 with TRBJ2-1; 7 nucleotides align to TRBD2. The CDR3 consists of 15 residues. Germline values: CDR1 SEHNR, CDR2 FQNEAQ (reference sequence). J lost 3 bases, V lost 5 bases, and 7 bases had no gene match. CDR3 loop: CASSKTSHGYNEQFF. The DNA of the CDR3 is TGTGCCAGCAGCAAGACTAGCCACGGCTACAATGAGCAGTTCTTC.

V usage is TRBV6-6 and J usage is TRBJ2-1; 7 nucleotides agree with TRBD2. CDR3 size: 15 residues. V shed 6 bases and J 1 base; nucleotides not matched to a gene: 6. The germline CDR1 and CDR2 sequences are MNHNY and SVGAGI (reference sequence). The CDR3 DNA reads as TGTGCCAGCAGCCACGGGCGGGAGTCCTACAATGAGCAGTTCTTC. Translated, it gives CASSHGRESYNEQFF.

The genes are TRBV24-1 and TRBJ2-2, with TRBD1 as a possible D gene (6 bases). The CDR3 is made up of 17 amino acids. Trimming took off 9 bases at V and 5 bases at J, with 24 bases between the two ends. Per germline, CDR1 KGHDR and CDR2 SFDVKD. The CDR3 region is CATGRGGAGEKTGELFF. In DNA, the CDR3 is TGTGCCACCGGAAGGGGTGGGGCAGGGGAGAAAACCGGGGAGCTGTTTTTT.

The chain couples TRBV18 to TRBJ1-1; 7 bases line up with TRBD1. The trim removed 6 bases at V and 2 bases at J, leaving 9 bases unmatched. Germline assignment: CDR1 KGHSH and CDR2 LQKENI. CDR3 length: 15 residues. The CDR3 loop reads CASSLRTGRNTEAFF. The CDR3, as DNA: TGTGCCAGCTCCCTACGGACAGGCCGCAACACTGAAGCTTTCTTT.

The rearrangement uses TRBV7-9 and TRBJ1-6; 11 bases line up with TRBD1. The CDR3 sequence is 19 residues long. V lost 4 bases and J lost 3; bases outside the gene matches: 11. The germline V gene has CDR1 SEHNR and CDR2 FQNEAQ (reference sequence). The CDR3 region has the DNA TGTGCCAGCAGCTCCGGACAGGGGGCCACCCCGAACTATAATTCACCCCTCCACTTT. It yields the protein CASSSGQGATPNYNSPLHF. The entire variable domain, with the rest obtained from reference TRBV7-9 and TRBJ1-6, is as follows: DTGVSQNPRHKITKRGQNVTFRCDPISEHNRLYWYRQTLGQGPEFLTYFQNEAQLEKSRLLSDRFSAERPKGSFSTLEIQRTEQGDSAMYLCASSSGQGATPNYNSPLHFGNGTRLTVT.

The gene calls are TRBV18 and TRBJ1-1, with no clear D. Germline-derived CDR1 and CDR2 are KGHSH and LQKENI. Trimming left V 5 bases short and J 4 bases short, with 20 bases between. CDR3 length: 16 residues. In nucleotides, the CDR3 is TGTGCCAGCTCATCCATCGACCCCAAGGGAGGCACTGAAGCTTTCTTT. It encodes CASSSIDPKGGTEAFF.

This chain connects TRBV18 to TRBJ1-1; 7 bases match TRBD1. J lost 1 base, V lost 3 bases, and 5 bases had no gene match. The V gene's germline CDR1 is KGHSH and CDR2 LQKENI. The CDR3 spans 15 residues. This CDR3 reads CASSPGQTTNTEAFF. CDR3 nucleotide sequence: TGTGCCAGCTCACCGGGACAGACAACGAACACTGAAGCTTTCTTT.

As DNA, the CDR3 is TGCGCCAGCAGCCAAGAGGGGGGACTCCCATTATACGAGCAGTACTTC. This sequence encodes CASSQEGGLPLYEQYF. This chain joins TRBV4-3 and TRBJ2-7; weak D call: TRBD2 (6 bases). Germline CDR1 reads LGHNA; CDR2 reads YSLEER. The CDR3 runs to 16 residues. V gave up 0 bases and J gave up 4 bases, with 16 bases separating them.

The chain uses TRBV5-1 and TRBJ1-5, with 7 nucleotides matching TRBD1. This CDR3 contains 14 residues. J gave up 6 bases and V 2 bases, and 5 bases lay outside the gene matches. Germline lookup yields CDR1 SGHRS and CDR2 YFSETQ. The CDR3 is CASSLAGGSQPQHF. The CDR3 DNA follows: TGCGCCAGCAGCTTAGCAGGGGGTAGTCAGCCCCAGCATTTT.

The chain couples TRBV28 to TRBJ1-6; the match to TRBD1 covers 7 bases. In germline, CDR1 is MDHEN, CDR2 SYDVKM. With 3 bases clipped from V and 8 bases from J, the junction kept 16 bases outside the gene matches. This CDR3 region has 18 residues. CDR3 DNA sequence: TGTGCCAGCAGTTTTCCCCCAACAGGGGCCTCTCTCCATTCACCCCTCCACTTT. Its protein product is CASSFPPTGASLHSPLHF.

This clone occurred once. CDR3 DNA sequence: TGTGCCAGCAGTGAAAATCTCTCTGGAAACACCATATATTTT. It specifies CASSENLSGNTIYF. The rearrangement uses TRBV6-1 and TRBJ1-3; no clear D. This CDR3 comprises 14 residues. V lost 2 bases and J 0 bases, leaving 5 bases between the germline ends. From germline, CDR1 is MNHNS and CDR2 SASEGT.

This clone was observed once. This chain joins TRBV20-1 and TRBJ1-1; possible D gene TRBD1, 5 bases. This CDR3 is built from 13 residues. Between the trimmed V and J ends, which lost 6 bases and 1 base, there was a span of 12 bases. Germline assignment: CDR1 DFQATT and CDR2 SNEGSKA (reference sequence). The CDR3 loop reads CSASGDSNTEAFF. CDR3 nucleotide sequence: TGCAGTGCCAGTGGGGACTCGAACACTGAAGCTTTCTTT.

This chain uses TRBV7-9 with TRBJ1-2, with D unclear. CDR1 and CDR2 (germline): SEHNR, FQNEAQ (reference sequence). The CDR3 extends over 13 amino acids. V was cut by 2 bases and J by 6 bases, with 10 bases left in between. The CDR3 nucleotides read TGTGCCAGCAGCTTATATAGTAGAAATGGCTACACCTTC. This gives the protein CASSLYSRNGYTF.

The CDR3 spells CASSIDQGRTEAFF. DNA for the CDR3: TGTGCCAGTAGTATAGATCAGGGTCGCACTGAAGCTTTCTTT. The rearrangement joins TRBV19 to TRBJ1-1; D is perhaps TRBD1 (5 bases). CDR1 and CDR2 (germline): LNHDA, SQIVND (reference sequence). The CDR3 spans 14 residues. The V end was cut by 0 bases, the J end by 4 bases, with 9 bases between.

In its sample, this clone was seen a few times. The chain has TRBV27 and TRBJ2-2; 10 bases are a match to TRBD2. Germline V lookup: CDR1 MNHEY, CDR2 SMNVEV (reference sequence). CDR3 size: 18 residues. After removal of 2 bases from V and 1 base from J, the junction contained 7 bases not matched to a gene. The CDR3 sequence: CASSLTLAGAMNTGELFF. DNA of the CDR3: TGTGCCAGCAGTTTAACGCTAGCGGGAGCGATGAACACCGGGGAGCTGTTTTTT.

The gene calls are TRBV14 and TRBJ2-4, with 12 bases matching TRBD2. The V gene end was trimmed by 1 base and the J gene end by 1 base; junction bases not matched to a gene: 14. CDR1 and CDR2 from the germline V gene are SGHDN and FVKESK. The CDR3 extends over 21 amino acids. CDR3 loop: CASSQASWTSGERVAKNIQYF. DNA for the CDR3: TGTGCCAGCAGCCAAGCGTCGTGGACTAGCGGGGAGAGGGTGGCCAAAAACATTCAGTACTTC.

The chain couples TRBV10-3 to TRBJ1-2; unclear D gene. Per the germline V gene, CDR1 is ENHRY and CDR2 is SYGVKD. The CDR3 extends over 14 amino acids. Trimming removed 2 bases from V and 4 bases from J, with 11 bases in between. Here the CDR3 DNA reads TGTGCCATCAGTGAGCACGACTCTCGCTATGGCTACACCTTC. Translating gives CAISEHDSRYGYTF.

The chain is built from TRBV9 and TRBJ2-2; D remains unclear. The V end lost 1 base, the J end lost 6 bases, and 13 bases lay between the germline ends. CDR3 length equals 15 residues. Per the germline V gene, CDR1 is SGDLS and CDR2 is YYNGEE. The CDR3 DNA sequence: TGTGCCAGCAGCGTACGAGATAGAAACTCCGGGGAGCTGTTTTTT. It codes for CASSVRDRNSGELFF.

This clone showed up just a few times. The chain employs TRBV6-5 and TRBJ2-7; 13 nucleotides match TRBD2. Trimming cost V 7 bases and J 5 bases; bases outside gene matches: 5. The CDR3 contains 14 residues. The V gene's germline CDR1 is MNHEY and CDR2 SVGAGI. In DNA, the CDR3 is TGTGCCAGCAAGACTAGCGGGAGGATCCACGAGCAGTACTTC. Translating gives CASKTSGRIHEQYF.

CDR3 coding DNA: TGTGCCAGCGCTCGTCGGTGGGCAGAGAACACTGAAGCTTTCTTT. Protein: CASARRWAENTEAFF. The V call is TRBV5-5, the J call TRBJ1-1, with D hard to call. The V gene lost 7 bases and the J gene lost 1 base, with 17 bases spanning the gap. This CDR3 is built from 15 residues. The V gene's germline CDR1 is SGHKS and CDR2 YYEKEE (reference sequence).

The J gene is TRBJ2-5, the V gene TRBV6-5; the match to TRBD2 covers 11 bases. The J segment lost 5 bases and the V segment lost 5 bases, leaving 7 bases of the junction unmatched. The CDR3 extends over 15 amino acids. Germline V gene sequence: CDR1 MNHEY, CDR2 SVGAGI. CDR3: CASSTKLAGGETQYF. CDR3 nucleotide sequence: TGTGCCAGCAGTACAAAGTTAGCGGGAGGGGAGACCCAGTACTTC.

The chain joins TRBV28 to TRBJ2-7; TRBD2 matches at 14 bases. The CDR3 totals 19 residues. The V gene end was trimmed by 5 bases and the J gene end by 2 bases; junction bases not matched to a gene: 14. Per germline, CDR1 MDHEN and CDR2 SYDVKM. The DNA of the CDR3 is TGTGCCAGCAGTCCCCTCGGGACTAGCGGGAGCTCGATACCCTACGAGCAGTACTTC. It yields the protein CASSPLGTSGSSIPYEQYF.

This clone showed up just once. The chain carries TRBV4-2 and TRBJ2-3; D is undetermined. Germline V gives CDR1 LGHNA, CDR2 YNFKEQ. The CDR3 sequence is 15 residues long. V lost 0 bases to trimming and J lost 3 bases, with 10 bases between them. CDR3 sequence (DNA): TGTGCCAGCAGCCAAGAAATAGCCCCGACAGATACGCAGTATTTT. Residues: CASSQEIAPTDTQYF.

V usage is TRBV10-3 and J usage is TRBJ1-5, with 7 positions matching TRBD1. This CDR3 is 14 amino acids long. With V trimmed by 0 bases and J by 9 bases, 5 bases remained unmatched. The germline V gene has CDR1 ENHRY and CDR2 SYGVKD. The CDR3 DNA reads TGTGCCATCAGTGAGTCCCAGGGGGTTTCGCCCCAGCATTTT. Protein product: CAISESQGVSPQHF.